These 24 T cell receptor beta chains were all obtained from the same sample, sequenced in a study of cytomegalovirus exposure and HLA in healthy donors. TCRdb's copy holds only in-frame clones and misses some; the assay was immunoSEQ multiplex PCR. Here the sample spans tens of thousands of clones, over 85% being singletons. Sequenced: PBMCs. The receptors stem from a young woman in good health and CMV-seronegative.

The V gene is TRBV10-2, the J gene TRBJ2-1, with 9 bases fitting TRBD2. V lost 10 bases and J lost 8; bases outside the gene matches: 12. The CDR3 is 14 amino acids. Germline V gene lookup returns CDR1 WSHSY and CDR2 SAAADI. The DNA of the CDR3 is TGCGCCACTCTCGGTGTAGCGGGAGAGGATGAGCAGTTCTTC. Protein: CATLGVAGEDEQFF.

The rearrangement links TRBV6-5 to TRBJ1-2, with D tentatively TRBD1 (6 bases). Looked up from germline, CDR1 is MNHEY and CDR2 is SVGAGI. The CDR3 is made up of 12 amino acids. Deletions cut 8 bases from V and 6 bases from J, with 13 bases between. CDR3 protein: CASFGGADGYTF. The CDR3 bases are TGTGCCAGCTTTGGGGGGGCGGATGGCTACACCTTC.

The chain couples TRBV19 to TRBJ2-7; D perhaps matches TRBD1 (5 bases). The CDR3 extends over 14 amino acids. Trimming cost V 10 bases and J 3 bases, with 19 bases left between them. CDR1 is LNHDA, CDR2 SQIVND, per germline (reference sequence). The CDR3 nucleotides are TGTGCCACCTCCACTCTCGACAGCTTCTACGAGCAGTACTTC. This translates into CATSTLDSFYEQYF.

The genes are TRBV7-3 and TRBJ2-1; TRBD2 matches at 9 bases. CDR1 and CDR2 from the germline V gene are SGHTA and FQGTGA. V dropped 5 bases and J dropped 2; count of bases not matched to a gene: 7. CDR3 size: 16 residues. Written as DNA, the CDR3 is TGTGCCAGCAGCCCGTGGGCGGGAGGGCCCTACAATGAGCAGTTCTTC. It codes for CASSPWAGGPYNEQFF. Supplemented by reference TRBV7-3 and TRBJ2-1, the full variable domain reads GAGVSQTPSNKVTEKGKYVELRCDPISGHTALYWYRQSLGQGPEFLIYFQGTGAADDSGLPNDRFFAVRPEGSVSTLKIQRTERGDSAVYLCASSPWAGGPYNEQFFGPGTRLTVL.

The V gene is TRBV11-3, the J gene TRBJ1-5; D not certain. The V and J ends lost 5 bases and 10 bases respectively, with 9 bases between them. Germline V CDR1 and CDR2: SGHNT, YENEEA. The CDR3 loop spans 11 amino acids. CDR3 nucleotides: TGTGCCAGCAGCCCTTTTAAACCCCAGCATTTT. This sequence encodes CASSPFKPQHF.

The V call is TRBV30, the J call TRBJ1-1, with a possible D match to TRBD1 (5 bases). V was trimmed by 1 base and J by 8 bases, leaving 14 bases between them. Germline-derived CDR1 and CDR2 are GTSNPN and SVGIG (reference sequence). This CDR3 spans 13 amino acids. The CDR3: CAWSGVGGLEAFF. CDR3 coding DNA: TGTGCCTGGAGTGGAGTTGGGGGGTTGGAAGCTTTCTTT.

The rearrangement uses TRBV5-4 and TRBJ2-5, with 7 bases fitting TRBD1. The germline V gene encodes CDR1 SGHNT and CDR2 YYREEE (reference sequence). V gave up 4 bases and J gave up 5 bases; unmatched junction bases: 8. The CDR3 length is 14 residues. In DNA form, the CDR3 reads TGTGCCAGCAGCCTATCGACAGGGTTCGAGACCCAGTACTTC. This codes for CASSLSTGFETQYF.

The rearrangement links TRBV10-1 to TRBJ2-1; the match to TRBD1 covers 11 bases. CDR1 and CDR2 (germline): WNHNN, SYGVQD (reference sequence). V was pared by 2 bases and J by 6 bases, with 3 bases of the junction left unmatched. CDR3 size: 15 residues. CDR3 in amino acids: CASSEGGTGGNEQFF. CDR3 nucleotides: TGCGCCAGCAGTGAGGGTGGGACAGGGGGCAATGAGCAGTTCTTC.

The chain joins TRBV6-6 to TRBJ1-5; D not certain. In germline, CDR1 is MNHNY, CDR2 SVGAGI (reference sequence). There are 13 residues in the CDR3. V was cut by 0 bases and J by 7 bases, with 7 bases left in between. This CDR3 reads CASSYSSGQPQHF. Here the CDR3 DNA reads TGTGCCAGCAGTTACTCCTCGGGACAGCCCCAGCATTTT.

The rearrangement uses TRBV6-4 and TRBJ2-7, with 9 bases lining up with TRBD2. The CDR3 consists of 16 residues. Losses at the gene ends were 2 bases for V and 7 bases for J; bases not matched to a gene: 12. In germline, CDR1 is MRHNA, CDR2 SNTAGT. Written as DNA, the CDR3 is TGTGCCAGCAGTGACGGGGCTAGCGGGACCCCTAGAGAGCAGTACTTC. Translating it yields CASSDGASGTPREQYF.

V gene TRBV7-3 combines with J gene TRBJ2-7; TRBD2 might be the D (5 bases). Per germline, CDR1 SGHTA and CDR2 FQGTGA. V was trimmed by 2 bases and J by 2 bases, leaving 13 bases between them. The CDR3 has 15 amino acids. Here the CDR3 DNA reads TGTGCCAGCAGCTTATGGTGGCGGGCTACCTACGAGCAGTACTTC. Protein: CASSLWWRATYEQYF.

This rearrangement joins TRBV2 to TRBJ2-1, with 7 bases aligning to TRBD2. Germline V gene lookup returns CDR1 SNHLY and CDR2 FYNNEI. V lost 7 bases and J lost 7; bases outside the gene matches: 10. This CDR3 has 14 amino acids. CDR3 sequence reads: CASKSSGVSNEQFF. The CDR3 bases are TGTGCCAGCAAATCCAGCGGGGTATCTAATGAGCAGTTCTTC.

CDR3 sequence (DNA): TGTGCCAGCACCCCACTCTCGGACACCGGGGAGCTGTTTTTT. Encoded protein: CASTPLSDTGELFF. The chain carries TRBV6-5 and TRBJ2-2; no reliable D call. This CDR3 has 14 amino acids. V lost 7 bases and J 3 bases, leaving 12 bases between the germline ends. Germline assignment: CDR1 MNHEY and CDR2 SVGAGI.

The J gene is TRBJ2-2, the V gene TRBV7-3; 7 nucleotides align to TRBD2. The CDR3 has 16 amino acids. V gave up 1 base and J gave up 6 bases; unmatched junction bases: 8. Germline lookup yields CDR1 SGHTA and CDR2 FQGTGA. Written as DNA, the CDR3 is TGTGCCAGCAGCTTAAATGGACTAGTGAGTGCCGGGGAGCTGTTTTTT. Translation: CASSLNGLVSAGELFF.

This chain links TRBV5-4 with TRBJ2-7, with a tentative D call TRBD1 (8 bases). The CDR3 has 16 residues. Trimming stripped 5 bases from V and 1 base from J, with 19 bases between. Germline assignment: CDR1 SGHNT and CDR2 YYREEE (reference sequence). The CDR3 DNA reads as TGTGCCAGCAGAAGCAGCGGGGACAGGAGGTCCTACGAGCAGTACTTC. This encodes CASRSSGDRRSYEQYF.

This chain links TRBV30 with TRBJ1-2; no firm D call. Germline V CDR1 and CDR2: GTSNPN, SVGIG (reference sequence). The CDR3 has 15 amino acids. Trimming removed 4 bases from V and 2 bases from J, with 17 bases in between. The CDR3, as DNA: TGTGCCTGGATTGTGGTACACCGATACAACTATGGCTACACCTTC. Protein sequence: CAWIVVHRYNYGYTF.

The chain recombines TRBV28 with TRBJ2-2, with 7 positions matching TRBD1. The germline V gene encodes CDR1 MDHEN and CDR2 SYDVKM. Losses at the gene ends were 6 bases for V and 3 bases for J; bases not matched to a gene: 1. The CDR3 extends over 13 amino acids. CDR3 DNA sequence: TGTGCCAGCAGCACAGGGGACACCGGGGAGCTGTTTTTT. Residues: CASSTGDTGELFF. Full variable domain (remainder filled in from reference TRBV28 and TRBJ2-2): DVKVTQSSRYLVKRTGEKVFLECVQDMDHENMFWYRQDPGLGLRLIYFSYDVKMKEKGDIPEGYSVSREKKERFSLILESASTNQTSMYLCASSTGDTGELFFGEGSRLTVL.

The CDR3 DNA reads TGTGCCAGCAGTGAAGGTTCAGGTGGCAATCAGCCCCAGCATTTT. Translation gives CASSEGSGGNQPQHF. This chain links TRBV6-1 with TRBJ1-5; D is undetermined. The CDR3 totals 15 residues. V lost 1 base and J 2 bases, leaving 9 bases between the germline ends. Germline V lookup: CDR1 MNHNS, CDR2 SASEGT.

Note on this clone: Other DNA sequences within the sample encode an identical CDR3. This chain connects TRBV30 to TRBJ1-5; D perhaps matches TRBD1 (5 bases). This CDR3 comprises 13 residues. The ends were cut back, 3 bases at V and 4 bases at J, with 10 bases in the middle. Germline V gives CDR1 GTSNPN, CDR2 SVGIG (reference sequence). This chain's CDR3 is CAWSRQGNQPQHF. In DNA, the CDR3 is TGTGCCTGGAGCCGGCAGGGAAATCAGCCCCAGCATTTT.

V usage is TRBV11-2 and J usage is TRBJ2-7, with a weak D call TRBD2 (6 bases). V lost 6 bases, J lost 6 bases, and 15 bases lay in between. CDR1 is SGHAT and CDR2 is FQNNGV in the germline V gene. This CDR3 contains 13 residues. CDR3 sequence: CASRGRGYSEQYF. In nucleotides, the CDR3 is TGTGCCAGCAGGGGCCGGGGGTATTCCGAGCAGTACTTC.

This clone was counted once. The chain has TRBV30 and TRBJ2-5, with TRBD1 matching over 10 bases. V shed 1 base, J shed 5 bases, and the junction held 13 bases outside the gene matches. Germline V gene lookup returns CDR1 GTSNPN and CDR2 SVGIG (reference sequence). The CDR3 is 17 amino acids. CDR3 DNA sequence: TGTGCCTGGAGTGCCCTCCGGGACAGGGGATCTAGGGAGACCCAGTACTTC. Amino acid sequence: CAWSALRDRGSRETQYF.

V is TRBV4-1 and J is TRBJ1-5, with 8 positions matching TRBD1. CDR1 is MGHRA and CDR2 is YSYEKL in the germline V gene. V lost 2 bases, J lost 2 bases, and 5 bases stayed unmatched. There are 16 residues in the CDR3. The CDR3 loop is CASSQRAGGGNQPQHF. For the CDR3, the DNA is TGCGCCAGCAGCCAAAGGGCAGGGGGCGGCAATCAGCCCCAGCATTTT.

The rearrangement joins TRBV28 to TRBJ2-5; D remains unclear. CDR1 is MDHEN and CDR2 is SYDVKM in the germline V gene. V lost 5 bases and J lost 1, with 2 bases in between. CDR3 length: 11 amino acids. CDR3 sequence: CASSLQETQYF. The CDR3 DNA follows: TGTGCCAGCAGTCTCCAAGAGACCCAGTACTTC.

J is TRBJ2-3 and V is TRBV11-3, with a tentative D call TRBD1 (6 bases). V gave up 5 bases and J gave up 2 bases, with 11 bases separating them. The CDR3 has 14 residues. In germline, CDR1 is SGHNT, CDR2 YENEEA. The CDR3 coding sequence is TGTGCCAGCAGCGAGGACAGCTACACAGATACGCAGTATTTT. It is translated as CASSEDSYTDTQYF.